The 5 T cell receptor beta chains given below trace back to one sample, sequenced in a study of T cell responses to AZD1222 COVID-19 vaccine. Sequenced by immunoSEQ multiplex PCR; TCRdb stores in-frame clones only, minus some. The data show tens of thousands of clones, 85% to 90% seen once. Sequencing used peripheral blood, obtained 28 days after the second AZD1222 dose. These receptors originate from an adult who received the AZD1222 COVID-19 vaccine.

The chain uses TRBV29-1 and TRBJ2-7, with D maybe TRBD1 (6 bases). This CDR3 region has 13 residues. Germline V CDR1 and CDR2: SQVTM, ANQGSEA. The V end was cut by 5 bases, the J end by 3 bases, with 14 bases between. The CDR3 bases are TGCAGCGTTCGAACAGGGACGGGCTACGAGCAGTACTTC. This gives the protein CSVRTGTGYEQYF.

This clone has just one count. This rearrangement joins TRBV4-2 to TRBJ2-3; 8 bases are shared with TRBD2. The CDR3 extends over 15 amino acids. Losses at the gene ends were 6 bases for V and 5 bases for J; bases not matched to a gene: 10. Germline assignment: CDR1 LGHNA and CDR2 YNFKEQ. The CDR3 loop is CASSDNRGGLDTQYF. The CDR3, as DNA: TGTGCCAGCAGTGATAATCGGGGGGGGCTAGATACGCAGTATTTT.

The CDR3 DNA sequence: TGTGCCAGCAGAGGGACAGCCTCTGAAGCTTTCTTT. Amino acids: CASRGTASEAFF. The chain couples TRBV6-5 to TRBJ1-1, with TRBD1 matching over 7 bases. The V gene's germline CDR1 is MNHEY and CDR2 SVGAGI. The CDR3 runs 12 residues. V gave up 6 bases and J gave up 6 bases; unmatched junction bases: 4.

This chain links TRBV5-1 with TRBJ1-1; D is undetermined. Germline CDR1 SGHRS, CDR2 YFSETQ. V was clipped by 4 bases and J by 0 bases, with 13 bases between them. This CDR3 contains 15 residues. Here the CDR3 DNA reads TGCGCCAGCAGCCAACACGACACGGTGAACACTGAAGCTTTCTTT. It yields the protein CASSQHDTVNTEAFF.

The DNA of the CDR3 is TGTGCCAGCAGGGGGCTCACAGGGTCCGGGGAGCTGTTTTTT. Its translation is CASRGLTGSGELFF. The rearrangement joins TRBV3-1 (or the pseudogene TRBV3-2) to TRBJ2-2; D might be TRBD1 (6 bases). This CDR3 comprises 14 residues. Germline V gives CDR1 LGHDT, CDR2 YNNKEL (reference sequence). V was shortened by 6 bases and J by 6 bases, with 14 bases between the two germline ends.